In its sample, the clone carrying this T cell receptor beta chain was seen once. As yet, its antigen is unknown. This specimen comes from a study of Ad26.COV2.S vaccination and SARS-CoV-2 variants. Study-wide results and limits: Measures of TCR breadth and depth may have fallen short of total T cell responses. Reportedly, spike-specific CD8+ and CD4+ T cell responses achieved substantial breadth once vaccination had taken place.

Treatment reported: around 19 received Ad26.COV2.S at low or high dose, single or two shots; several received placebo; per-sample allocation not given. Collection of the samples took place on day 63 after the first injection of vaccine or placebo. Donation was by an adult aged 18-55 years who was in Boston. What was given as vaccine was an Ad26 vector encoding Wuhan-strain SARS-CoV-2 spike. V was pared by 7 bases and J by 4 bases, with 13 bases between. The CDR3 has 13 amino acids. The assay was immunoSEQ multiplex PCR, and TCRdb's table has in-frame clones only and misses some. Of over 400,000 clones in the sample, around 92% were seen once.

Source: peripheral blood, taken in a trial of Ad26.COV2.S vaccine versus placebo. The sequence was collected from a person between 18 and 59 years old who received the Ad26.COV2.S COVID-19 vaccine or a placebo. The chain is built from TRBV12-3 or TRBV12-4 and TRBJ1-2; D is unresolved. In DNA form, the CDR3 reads TGTGCCAGCACCACCCATACGTCCTATGGCTACACCTTC. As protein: CASTTHTSYGYTF.